Sequencing of this T cell receptor (beta chain) was carried out in a study of cytomegalovirus exposure and HLA in healthy donors. Study information: Unique TCR beta sequences numbering approximately 100 million came from approximately 180 million T cells in an earlier analysis. Study results and limitations: An assumption of roughly uniform sequencing depth across donors underlay the presence/absence analyses. In terms of immune exposure information, only CMV serostatus was available.

A note on this clone: Its cognate antigen is unknown.

Both 60 Vbeta primers and 13 Jbeta primers went into the PCR. The protocol was immunoSEQ multiplex PCR, while the TCRdb copy is restricted to in-frame clones and leaves out a portion. The table shows approximately 91,000 clones, with more than 75% occurring only once. The source is a human donor in good health. Specimen: PBMCs.

In DNA, the CDR3 is TGTGCTAGTGGTCTCCCCCCCGGGACAGGATGCACAGATACGCAGTATTTT. Protein: CASGLPPGTGCTDTQYF. The chain links TRBV12-5 to TRBJ2-3, with 8 positions matching TRBD1. The CDR3 runs 17 residues. Germline V gene lookup returns CDR1 LGHNT and CDR2 FRNRAP. V shed 5 bases and J 1 base; nucleotides not matched to a gene: 11.